The present entry profiles one TCR beta chain with its context. The data are from a study of blood T cell repertoires in COVID-19. Overall study context: T cells, B-cell-depleted T cells, or PBMCs supplied cDNA or gDNA.

Libraries were prepared by immunoSEQ multiplex PCR; TCRdb keeps only in-frame clonotypes and omits some of them. The data show about 120,000 clones, with 65% to 85% seen just once and approximately 3.6% held by the top ten. Trimming removed 2 bases from V and 6 bases from J; junction bases left unmatched: 5. The CDR3 sequence is 14 residues long. Germline CDR1 and CDR2: SGHDT and YYEEEE. Material: PBMCs or T cells enriched from blood (not recorded which). This TCR came from a woman aged 25 to 39 who had recovered from COVID-19. The rearrangement uses TRBV5-6 and TRBJ2-4; 7 nucleotides align to TRBD1. The CDR3 sequence is CASSFRGGGNIQYF. The DNA for the CDR3 is TGTGCCAGCAGCTTTCGAGGGGGCGGAAACATTCAGTACTTC.